The 28 T cell receptor beta chains below were found in one sample sequenced in a study of OX40 agonist ivuxolimab in advanced cancers. The repertoire was sequenced with immunoSEQ multiplex PCR; TCRdb's copy has only in-frame clones and lacks some. The sample lists over 15,000 clones, 80% to 90% occurring once. This material consisted of CD4+ or CD8+ T cells sorted from blood, taken in a trial of the OX40 agonist ivuxolimab. These receptors came from an adult with an advanced solid tumor such as melanoma, head and neck, liver or kidney cancer.

The chain is built from TRBV28 and TRBJ2-1; D is unclear. This CDR3 is built from 10 residues. Germline CDR1 reads MDHEN; CDR2 reads SYDVKM. Trimming cost V 6 bases and J 6 bases, with 3 bases left between them. This CDR3 reads CASRSNEQFF. The DNA of the CDR3 is TGTGCCAGCAGATCCAATGAGCAGTTCTTC.

The rearrangement links TRBV28 to TRBJ1-1; D ambiguous. This CDR3 contains 11 residues. Germline-derived CDR1 and CDR2 are MDHEN and SYDVKM. Trimming removed 4 bases at V and 4 bases at J, with 4 bases between. The CDR3, as DNA: TGTGCCAGCAGTTCCACCACTGAAGCTTTCTTT. It yields the protein CASSSTTEAFF.

The V call is TRBV15, the J call TRBJ2-1; 8 positions agree with TRBD1. Germline V gene lookup returns CDR1 LNHNV and CDR2 YYDKDF (reference sequence). This CDR3 has 17 residues. Unmatched junction bases numbered 12, after V lost 6 bases and J lost 2 bases. CDR3 residues: CATSRDRPSVPYNEQFF. The CDR3 bases are TGTGCCACCAGTCGGGACAGGCCTAGCGTACCCTACAATGAGCAGTTCTTC.

This clone was seen more than once but under ten times. V and J are TRBV27 and TRBJ1-3; D may be TRBD1 (5 bases). The germline V and J ends were trimmed by 6 bases and 3 bases, with 6 bases remaining between them. The CDR3 sequence is 12 residues long. Germline-derived CDR1 and CDR2 are MNHEY and SMNVEV (reference sequence). The CDR3 DNA is TGTGCCAGCAGGGGGCTTGGAAACACCATATATTTT. This codes for CASRGLGNTIYF.

The rearrangement links TRBV9 to TRBJ2-1; TRBD2 matches 7 bases. The germline V gene encodes CDR1 SGDLS and CDR2 YYNGEE. Trimming removed 4 bases from V and 10 bases from J; junction bases left unmatched: 20. The CDR3 loop spans 17 amino acids. Here the CDR3 reads CASSSPPRGSPLGEQFF. The CDR3 region has the DNA TGTGCCAGCAGCTCACCCCCCCGCGGGAGCCCTCTGGGGGAGCAGTTCTTC.

This chain uses TRBV2 with TRBJ2-7; TRBD1 or TRBD2 may be the D gene (6 bases each). The CDR3 spans 15 residues. CDR1 SNHLY and CDR2 FYNNEI come from the germline V gene. Trimming pared 8 bases from V and 0 bases from J, leaving 17 bases between. CDR3: CASVGPPGASYEQYF. DNA of the CDR3: TGTGCCAGCGTAGGGCCGCCGGGGGCCTCCTACGAGCAGTACTTC.

The J gene is TRBJ1-1, the V gene TRBV10-3, with no clear D. V was shortened by 2 bases and J by 3 bases, with 10 bases between the two germline ends. In germline, CDR1 is ENHRY, CDR2 SYGVKD. The CDR3 extends over 14 amino acids. The CDR3 reads CAISEDLRDTEAFF. The CDR3 region has the DNA TGTGCCATCAGTGAGGACCTGAGGGACACTGAAGCTTTCTTT.

The V call is TRBV7-2, the J call TRBJ1-2, with D unresolved. This CDR3 is built from 14 residues. Germline values: CDR1 SGHTA, CDR2 FQGNSA. V lost 5 bases and J lost 6, with 16 bases in between. The DNA of the CDR3 is TGTGCCAGCAGCCCCTTTCCGGGATCGCATGGCTACACCTTC. Amino acids: CASSPFPGSHGYTF.

The chain uses TRBV2 and TRBJ2-5; D is ambiguous. The CDR3 runs to 16 residues. CDR1 SNHLY and CDR2 FYNNEI come from the germline V gene. V shed 0 bases and J shed 5 bases, with 16 bases lying between them. CDR3 in amino acids: CASSEALLWQWETQYF. The DNA for the CDR3 is TGTGCCAGCAGTGAAGCGCTTCTATGGCAGTGGGAGACCCAGTACTTC. The whole variable domain, filled in from reference TRBV2 and TRBJ2-5, reads EPEVTQTPSHQVTQMGQEVILRCVPISNHLYFYWYRQILGQKVEFLVSFYNNEISEKSEIFDDQFSVERPDGSNFTLKIRSTKLEDSAMYFCASSEALLWQWETQYFGPGTRLLVL.

This chain links TRBV7-6 with TRBJ2-1, with TRBD2 matching over 14 bases. Germline loops: CDR1 SGHVS, CDR2 FNYEAQ. The CDR3 spans 17 residues. The ends lost 5 bases at V and 5 bases at J; junction bases unmatched: 8. CDR3 in amino acids: CASSPGTSGSSHNEQFF. CDR3 coding DNA: TGTGCCAGCAGCCCAGGGACTAGCGGGAGTTCGCACAATGAGCAGTTCTTC.

V is TRBV10-3 and J is TRBJ1-2; D is perhaps TRBD1 (5 bases). This CDR3 spans 13 amino acids. V lost 8 bases and J 2 bases, leaving 12 bases between the germline ends. CDR1 and CDR2 from the germline V gene are ENHRY and SYGVKD. The CDR3 nucleotides are TGTGCCATCCCCCGGGGGGGGAACTATGGCTACACCTTC. This gives the protein CAIPRGGNYGYTF.

The chain joins TRBV18 to TRBJ1-2, with D unclear. The CDR3 sequence is 12 residues long. Germline values: CDR1 KGHSH, CDR2 LQKENI. V was cut by 2 bases and J by 2 bases, with 3 bases left in between. This chain's CDR3 is CASSPGNYGYTF. The CDR3 bases are TGTGCCAGCTCACCAGGGAACTATGGCTACACCTTC.

V gene TRBV18 combines with J gene TRBJ2-5, with TRBD1 identical over 7 bases. With V trimmed by 5 bases and J by 3 bases, 3 bases remained unmatched. This CDR3 contains 13 residues. From germline, CDR1 is KGHSH and CDR2 LQKENI. CDR3 sequence reads: CASSADREETQYF. The CDR3 DNA reads as TGTGCCAGCTCAGCCGACAGGGAAGAGACCCAGTACTTC.

This chain uses TRBV9 with TRBJ2-1, with 7 positions matching TRBD2. Germline CDR1 and CDR2: SGDLS and YYNGEE. There are 15 residues in the CDR3. With 0 bases clipped from V and 4 bases from J, the junction kept 4 bases outside the gene matches. CDR3 DNA: TGTGCCAGCAGCGTAGAGGGACTACCATACAATGAGCAGTTCTTC. This translates into CASSVEGLPYNEQFF.

The J gene is TRBJ2-1, the V gene TRBV27, with D uncertain. There are 17 residues in the CDR3. Germline V gene lookup returns CDR1 MNHEY and CDR2 SMNVEV (reference sequence). The V gene lost 0 bases and the J gene lost 4 bases, with 16 bases spanning the gap. CDR3 DNA sequence: TGTGCCAGCAGTTTATCGTGGGGTAGCCCAACATACAATGAGCAGTTCTTC. Translated, it gives CASSLSWGSPTYNEQFF.

The chain has TRBV18 and TRBJ1-2; D is undetermined. V shed 3 bases and J shed 1 base, with 6 bases lying between them. There are 13 residues in the CDR3. CDR1 and CDR2 from the germline V gene are KGHSH and LQKENI. CDR3 sequence (DNA): TGTGCCAGCTCACCCGACGGTAACTATGGCTACACCTTC. It encodes CASSPDGNYGYTF.

The rearrangement links TRBV19 to TRBJ2-1; either TRBD1 or TRBD2 may fit D (5 bases each). CDR1 is LNHDA and CDR2 is SQIVND in the germline V gene (reference sequence). The CDR3 extends over 15 amino acids. Trimming removed 5 bases at V and 8 bases at J, with 19 bases between. As DNA, the CDR3 is TGTGCCAGTAGTGGATTCCGGGACGGCCGAGATGAGCAGTTCTTC. It codes for CASSGFRDGRDEQFF. The full variable domain, in which reference TRBV19 and TRBJ2-1 provide the parts outside the CDR3, is DGGITQSPKYLFRKEGQNVTLSCEQNLNHDAMYWYRQDPGQGLRLIYYSQIVNDFQKGDIAEGYSVSREKKESFPLTVTSAQKNPTAFYLCASSGFRDGRDEQFFGPGTRLTVL.

This chain joins TRBV29-1 and TRBJ2-5; TRBD2 might be the D (5 bases). CDR3 length equals 14 residues. V dropped 4 bases and J dropped 2 bases, with 14 bases sitting between them. From germline, CDR1 is SQVTM and CDR2 ANQGSEA. In DNA, the CDR3 is TGCAGCGTTGCCGGGTACCCGGGACAAGAGACCCAGTACTTC. This codes for CSVAGYPGQETQYF.

The V gene is TRBV7-3, the J gene TRBJ1-4; TRBD1 is a possible D gene (5 bases). The CDR3 has 15 residues. The V and J ends lost 2 bases and 7 bases respectively, with 14 bases between them. From germline, CDR1 is SGHTA and CDR2 FQGTGA. DNA of the CDR3: TGTGCCAGCAGCTTAGGCGCAGGGAATGTTGAAAAACTGTTTTTT. Protein product: CASSLGAGNVEKLFF. The variable domain in full, completed from reference TRBV7-3 and TRBJ1-4, reads GAGVSQTPSNKVTEKGKYVELRCDPISGHTALYWYRQSLGQGPEFLIYFQGTGAADDSGLPNDRFFAVRPEGSVSTLKIQRTERGDSAVYLCASSLGAGNVEKLFFGSGTQLSVL.

The genes are TRBV7-2 and TRBJ2-7, with 12 bases identical to TRBD2. The CDR3 contains 16 residues. Germline-derived CDR1 and CDR2 are SGHTA and FQGNSA. V was clipped by 5 bases and J by 4 bases; unmatched bases: 9. CDR3 sequence (DNA): TGTGCCAGCAGCAAGACTAGCGGGAGCCTCGGGTACGAGCAGTACTTC. Translation: CASSKTSGSLGYEQYF. Filled out from reference TRBV7-2 and TRBJ2-7, the complete variable domain reads GAGVSQSPSNKVTEKGKDVELRCDPISGHTALYWYRQSLGQGLEFLIYFQGNSAPDKSGLPSDRFSAERTGGSVSTLTIQRTQQEDSAVYLCASSKTSGSLGYEQYFGPGTRLTVT.

The CDR3 reads CASSHPLAGEANEQFF. As DNA, the CDR3 is TGCGCCAGCAGTCATCCTCTAGCGGGAGAAGCGAATGAGCAGTTCTTC. This chain links TRBV23-1 with TRBJ2-1; the match to TRBD2 covers 10 bases. TRBV23-1 is recorded as an ORF, its role being uncertain. The V segment lost 3 bases and the J segment 7 bases; nucleotides outside the gene matches: 9. This CDR3 has 16 residues.

CDR3 loop: CASSHPGQPNEKLFF. In DNA form, the CDR3 reads TGTGCCAGCAGCCACCCGGGACAGCCTAATGAAAAACTGTTTTTT. This chain links TRBV7-9 with TRBJ1-4, with 7 bases identical to TRBD1. J lost 3 bases, V lost 5 bases, and 6 bases had no gene match. Germline V gives CDR1 SEHNR, CDR2 FQNEAQ (reference sequence). CDR3 length: 15 amino acids. Based on the CDR3 plus reference TRBV7-9 and TRBJ1-4, the full variable domain is DTGVSQNPRHKITKRGQNVTFRCDPISEHNRLYWYRQTLGQGPEFLTYFQNEAQLEKSRLLSDRFSAERPKGSFSTLEIQRTEQGDSAMYLCASSHPGQPNEKLFFGSGTQLSVL.

This chain connects TRBV2 to TRBJ2-3; the match to TRBD2 covers 8 bases. The CDR3 extends over 16 amino acids. J lost 0 bases, V lost 3 bases, and 5 bases had no gene match. Germline V gene data show CDR1 as SNHLY and CDR2 as FYNNEI. As DNA, the CDR3 is TGTGCCAGCAGTGATCCCCTAGCGGGCAGCACAGATACGCAGTATTTT. Protein: CASSDPLAGSTDTQYF.

This chain connects TRBV9 to TRBJ2-7, with 11 bases that match TRBD1. Unmatched junction bases numbered 8, after V lost 2 bases and J lost 1 base. In germline, CDR1 is SGDLS, CDR2 YYNGEE. The CDR3 covers 17 residues. The CDR3 DNA follows: TGTGCCAGCAGCGTCCTCCCCGGACAGGGGGCATCCTACGAGCAGTACTTC. Residues: CASSVLPGQGASYEQYF.

The chain carries TRBV19 and TRBJ2-2; D ambiguous. V lost 4 bases and J lost 6, with 3 bases in between. Germline V gives CDR1 LNHDA, CDR2 SQIVND (reference sequence). The CDR3 length is 11 residues. CDR3 in DNA: TGTGCCAGTAGTAGTTCCGGGGAGCTGTTTTTT. Protein product: CASSSSGELFF.

The rearrangement uses TRBV28 and TRBJ2-1; 8 positions match TRBD2. This CDR3 contains 20 residues. Germline V lookup: CDR1 MDHEN, CDR2 SYDVKM. The ends lost 7 bases at V and 2 bases at J; junction bases unmatched: 22. CDR3 region: CASITPLVRGLDTAYNEQFF. The CDR3 nucleotides read TGTGCCAGCATCACTCCTTTAGTCAGGGGACTAGATACTGCCTACAATGAGCAGTTCTTC. Supplemented by reference TRBV28 and TRBJ2-1, the full variable domain reads DVKVTQSSRYLVKRTGEKVFLECVQDMDHENMFWYRQDPGLGLRLIYFSYDVKMKEKGDIPEGYSVSREKKERFSLILESASTNQTSMYLCASITPLVRGLDTAYNEQFFGPGTRLTVL.

This chain uses TRBV30 with TRBJ1-5; TRBD1 aligns across 8 bases. Trimming at V came to 0 bases and at J to 6 bases, leaving 10 bases not matched to a gene. CDR1 is GTSNPN, CDR2 SVGIG, per germline (reference sequence). The CDR3 totals 16 residues. The CDR3 protein is CAWSVVGQGGGQPQHF. The DNA of the CDR3 is TGTGCCTGGAGTGTGGTCGGACAGGGAGGGGGTCAGCCCCAGCATTTT.

J is TRBJ2-1 and V is TRBV5-4, with 9 bases lining up with TRBD2. With 6 bases clipped from V and 8 bases from J, the junction kept 6 bases outside the gene matches. Per the germline V gene, CDR1 is SGHNT and CDR2 is YYREEE (reference sequence). This CDR3 region has 13 residues. DNA of the CDR3: TGTGCCAGCAATAGCGGGAGTTGGGATGAGCAGTTCTTC. Translation: CASNSGSWDEQFF.